This TCR beta chain was sequenced for a study of blood T cell repertoires in COVID-19. Study-level information: The cDNA or gDNA used as material had been derived from T cells, B-cell-depleted T cells, or PBMCs.

Authors' analysis steps: For nucleated cells, counts were estimated from reference gene primer amplification. Data came from immunoSEQ multiplex PCR; TCRdb stores just in-frame clones and leaves some out. V and J calls plus clone size are reproduced from that table; the DNA served to infer D and trimming. Among over 85,000 clones listed, 75% to 85% were seen once. The ends were cut back, 0 bases at V and 3 bases at J, with 9 bases in the middle. The length of the CDR3 is 15 residues. Germline V gene data show CDR1 as SGHRS and CDR2 as YFSETQ. This sequence was found in a woman in her fifties or sixties with acute or convalescent COVID-19. The chain is built from TRBV5-1 and TRBJ2-2, with a weak D call TRBD1 (5 bases). Sequenced material: peripheral blood. The CDR3 sequence: CASSLDFRDTGELFF. The CDR3 nucleotides are TGCGCCAGCAGCTTGGATTTCAGGGACACCGGGGAGCTGTTTTTT.